Shown below are 15 T cell receptor beta chains from a single sample sequenced in a study of CD8 T cells in Susac syndrome. When the RNA was reverse transcribed, random hexamers were used with an input of roughly 0.45 to 1 ug. TCRdb re-derived calls from the immunoSEQ multiplex PCR reads in MiXCR, one entry per CDR3 protein. The table has around 300,000 distinct CDR3 sequences, over 75% seen once. Material for sequencing was CD8+ T cells from PBMCs. The origin of the receptors is a human donor with multiple sclerosis.

The CDR3 region is CASSPRTGGGTEAFF. CDR3 sequence (DNA): TGTGCCAGCAGCCCTAGAACGGGGGGAGGAACTGAAGCTTTCTTT. This chain uses TRBV5-4 with TRBJ1-1, with TRBD1 as a possible D gene (5 bases). Germline-derived CDR1 and CDR2 are SGHNT and YYREEE (reference sequence). This CDR3 region has 15 residues. Between the trimmed V and J ends, which lost 4 bases and 5 bases, there was a span of 18 bases.

The chain couples TRBV6-5 to TRBJ2-7, with a possible D match to TRBD2 (6 bases). The germline V gene encodes CDR1 MNHEY and CDR2 SVGAGI. This CDR3 is 15 amino acids long. Trimming stripped 4 bases from V and 6 bases from J, with 19 bases between. The CDR3 reads CASSWDGRSEGEQYF. DNA for the CDR3: TGTGCCAGCAGTTGGGACGGGAGAAGTGAAGGCGAGCAGTACTTC.

V is TRBV12-3 or TRBV12-4 and J is TRBJ2-7, with 13 bases aligning to TRBD2. The CDR3 loop spans 15 amino acids. The V and J ends lost 4 bases and 5 bases, in that order; junction bases with no gene match: 5. The CDR3: CASSSGLAGVDEQYF. DNA for the CDR3: TGTGCCAGCAGTTCCGGACTAGCGGGAGTCGACGAGCAGTACTTC.

The V call is TRBV20-1, the J call TRBJ2-1; tentative D call: TRBD1 (6 bases). The CDR3 spans 14 residues. With 6 bases removed from V and 2 bases from J, the gap between germline ends came to 14 bases. Germline V gives CDR1 DFQATT, CDR2 SNEGSKA (reference sequence). The CDR3: CSALDRTTYNEQFF. The CDR3 DNA reads TGCAGTGCGTTAGACAGGACCACCTACAATGAGCAGTTCTTC.

In this sample, this clonotype turned up once. The chain combines TRBV7-2 with TRBJ2-7, with D maybe TRBD2 (6 bases). CDR1 is SGHTA, CDR2 FQGNSA, per germline. V was shortened by 5 bases and J by 2 bases, with 16 bases between the two germline ends. This CDR3 contains 15 residues. The CDR3 nucleotides are TGTGCCAGCAGCATACTCTCACTAGCAACCTACGAGCAGTACTTC. It encodes CASSILSLATYEQYF.

V and J are TRBV6-2 or TRBV6-3 and TRBJ1-2; D uncertain. CDR3 length: 13 residues. V was trimmed by 2 bases and J by 4 bases, leaving 8 bases between them. The germline V gene has CDR1 MNHEY and CDR2 SVGEGT. CDR3 DNA: TGTGCCAGCAGTTACGTAGAAGCCTATGGCTACACCTTC. This sequence encodes CASSYVEAYGYTF.

This rearrangement joins TRBV2 to TRBJ2-7, with D tentatively TRBD1 (5 bases). V dropped 8 bases and J dropped 1 base, with 18 bases sitting between them. The CDR3 runs 15 residues. The germline gives CDR1 SNHLY, CDR2 FYNNEI. CDR3: CASVDWPGLSYEQYF. The DNA of the CDR3 is TGTGCCAGCGTTGACTGGCCAGGGTTGTCCTACGAGCAGTACTTC.

This chain joins TRBV10-3 and TRBJ2-7; D not certain. Germline V gene sequence: CDR1 ENHRY, CDR2 SYGVKD. V lost 7 bases to trimming and J lost 0 bases, with 16 bases between them. The CDR3 sequence is 15 residues long. The CDR3 DNA reads as TGTGCCATCACGGCTAGTGGTGTTTCCTCCTACGAGCAGTACTTC. It is translated as CAITASGVSSYEQYF.

The chain uses TRBV25-1 and TRBJ1-2; D is unresolved. This CDR3 is built from 13 residues. Trimming shortened V by 2 bases and J by 3 bases, and 7 bases separated the two germline ends. Germline assignment: CDR1 MGHDK and CDR2 SYGVNS. CDR3 bases: TGTGCCAGCAGTGAAGATGCAGACTATGGCTACACCTTC. This sequence encodes CASSEDADYGYTF.

CDR3 sequence (DNA): TGTGCCAGCAGCCAGGGAACTAGCGGGAGGACGAATACGCAGTATTTT. Translated: CASSQGTSGRTNTQYF. The chain recombines TRBV3-1 with TRBJ2-3; 12 positions agree with TRBD2. The CDR3 has 16 residues. Germline V CDR1 and CDR2: LGHDT, YNNKEL (reference sequence). V lost 3 bases to trimming and J lost 7 bases; unmatched junction nucleotides: 8.

The chain is built from TRBV2 and TRBJ1-1; tentatively, D is TRBD1 (5 bases). From germline, CDR1 is SNHLY and CDR2 FYNNEI. The CDR3 is 18 amino acids. The ends were cut back, 7 bases at V and 0 bases at J, with 24 bases in the middle. The CDR3 reads CASMPPGPLGIMNTEAFF. The CDR3 DNA reads TGTGCCAGCATGCCTCCGGGACCCTTAGGAATCATGAACACTGAAGCTTTCTTT.

The rearrangement links TRBV6-1 to TRBJ2-6; possible D gene TRBD2, 6 bases. V lost 7 bases, J lost 3 bases, and 19 bases lay in between. From germline, CDR1 is MNHNS and CDR2 SASEGT. This CDR3 contains 17 residues. In DNA, the CDR3 is TGTGCCAGCACCAACGGTATTGGGGGGAGTGGGGCCAACGTCCTGACTTTC. Protein: CASTNGIGGSGANVLTF.

On this clonotype: At one end the junction does not follow the germline gene, possibly because of a read error. V is TRBV27 and J is TRBJ2-7; D uncertain. Germline CDR1 is MNHEY and CDR2 is SMNVEV (reference sequence). The CDR3 spans 13 residues. CDR3 sequence reads: CAGSFSSSYEQYF. Written as DNA, the CDR3 is TGTGCCGGCAGTTTTTCGAGCTCCTACGAGCAGTACTTC.

This clonotype was counted between two and nine times. CDR3 protein: CASSQWTESYEQYF. CDR3 sequence (DNA): TGTGCCAGCAGCCAATGGACAGAGTCCTACGAGCAGTACTTC. V usage is TRBV14 and J usage is TRBJ2-7; the D gene is possibly TRBD1 (6 bases). Germline V lookup: CDR1 SGHDN, CDR2 FVKESK. V dropped 2 bases and J dropped 1 base, with 9 bases sitting between them. This CDR3 has 14 residues.

The rearrangement uses TRBV7-9 and TRBJ2-1; D may be TRBD2 (6 bases). The CDR3 has 16 amino acids. The germline V and J ends were trimmed by 5 bases and 7 bases, with 21 bases remaining between them. The germline V gene encodes CDR1 SEHNR and CDR2 FQNEAQ (reference sequence). The CDR3: CASSALEAGPLNEQFF. CDR3 sequence (DNA): TGTGCCAGCAGCGCCTTAGAAGCGGGCCCCCTGAATGAGCAGTTCTTC.